The clone carrying this T cell receptor (beta chain) was seen once. This entry belongs to a study of T cell changes during pregnancy in multiple sclerosis. The CDR3 totals 11 residues. V was shortened by 6 bases and J by 8 bases, with 10 bases between the two germline ends. CDR1 and CDR2 from the germline V gene are MNHEY and SMNVEV (reference sequence). The table came from immunoSEQ multiplex PCR; TCRdb's copy has only in-frame clones and leaves some out. The sample holds approximately 45,000 clones, 91% seen once. This TCR was sampled from a female donor with multiple sclerosis, enrolled in a pregnancy study. This chain joins TRBV27 and TRBJ1-2, with a weak D call TRBD1 (5 bases). Sequencing was performed on CD8+ T cells from peripheral blood mononuclear cells, taken in the second trimester of pregnancy. The CDR3 region has the DNA TGTGCCAGCAGATGGGGGGACGGCTACACCTTC. Translated, it gives CASRWGDGYTF.